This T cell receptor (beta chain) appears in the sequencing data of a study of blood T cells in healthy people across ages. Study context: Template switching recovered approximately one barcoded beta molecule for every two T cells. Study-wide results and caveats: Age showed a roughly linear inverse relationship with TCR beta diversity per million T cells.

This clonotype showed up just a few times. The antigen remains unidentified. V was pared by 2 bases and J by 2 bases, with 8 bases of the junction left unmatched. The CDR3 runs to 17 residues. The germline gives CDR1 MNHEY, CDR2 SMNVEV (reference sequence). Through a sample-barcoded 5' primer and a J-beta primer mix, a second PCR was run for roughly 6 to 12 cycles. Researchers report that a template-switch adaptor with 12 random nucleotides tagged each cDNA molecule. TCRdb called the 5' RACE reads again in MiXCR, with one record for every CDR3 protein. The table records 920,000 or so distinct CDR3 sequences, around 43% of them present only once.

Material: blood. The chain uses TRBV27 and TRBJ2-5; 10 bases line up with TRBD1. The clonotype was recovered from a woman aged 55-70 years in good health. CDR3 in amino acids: CASSLIDRGLGQETQYF. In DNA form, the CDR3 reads TGTGCCAGCAGTTTAATAGACAGGGGGCTGGGTCAAGAGACCCAGTACTTC.